The 31 T cell receptor beta chains presented below share a single source sample, sequenced in a study of identical twins. TCRdb itself ran the 5' RACE reads through MiXCR, one entry per CDR3 protein. The sample lists about 100,000 distinct CDR3 sequences; 5.9% were seen once. The sample consisted of memory T cells sorted from blood. The receptors here all came from a woman between 45 and 60 years old in good health.

V is TRBV29-1 and J is TRBJ2-5; a weak D match, TRBD2 (6 bases). The CDR3 totals 13 residues. The germline CDR1 and CDR2 sequences are SQVTM and ANQGSEA. The V end was cut by 6 bases, the J end by 4 bases, with 15 bases between. The CDR3 loop is CSVRPGGAETQYF. The CDR3 region has the DNA TGCAGCGTCAGGCCCGGAGGGGCAGAGACCCAGTACTTC. Complete variable domain (other parts from reference TRBV29-1 and TRBJ2-5): SAVISQKPSRDICQRGTSLTIQCQVDSQVTMMFWYRQQPGQSLTLIATANQGSEATYESGFVIDKFPISRPNLTFSTLTVSNMSPEDSSIYLCSVRPGGAETQYFGPGTRLLVL.

This clonotype appeared many times. The genes are TRBV7-3 and TRBJ2-3, with a weak D call TRBD2 (5 bases). V was pared by 2 bases and J by 1 base, with 13 bases between. This CDR3 is 16 amino acids long. The V gene's germline CDR1 is SGHTA and CDR2 FQGTGA. The CDR3, as DNA: TGTGCCAGCAGCTTATCGTCGGGATCGGGCACAGATACGCAGTATTTT. Amino acids: CASSLSSGSGTDTQYF.

In its sample, this clonotype was seen many times. The V and J genes are TRBV29-1 and TRBJ1-3; 9 nucleotides match TRBD1. From germline, CDR1 is SQVTM and CDR2 ANQGSEA. CDR3 length: 16 residues. V dropped 4 bases and J dropped 1; count of bases not matched to a gene: 8. This chain's CDR3 is CSVGTGTGPSGNTIYF. In nucleotides, the CDR3 is TGCAGCGTTGGGACCGGGACAGGGCCTTCTGGAAACACCATATATTTT.

In this sample, this clonotype turned up many times. V is TRBV20-1 and J is TRBJ1-1; TRBD1 agrees at 7 bases. With V trimmed by 6 bases and J by 4 bases, 8 bases remained unmatched. Germline V gene lookup returns CDR1 DFQATT and CDR2 SNEGSKA (reference sequence). The CDR3 extends over 13 amino acids. For the CDR3, the DNA is TGCAGTGCCCGGGACAGTTGGTTCACTGAAGCTTTCTTT. Its translation is CSARDSWFTEAFF.

The rearrangement joins TRBV18 to TRBJ2-6; no firm D call. The V end lost 3 bases, the J end lost 0 bases, and 15 bases lay between the germline ends. Germline V lookup: CDR1 KGHSH, CDR2 LQKENI. The CDR3 is 18 residues long. CDR3 sequence: CASSPEILDFSGANVLTF. CDR3 bases: TGTGCCAGCTCACCTGAGATTTTAGACTTCTCTGGGGCCAACGTCCTGACTTTC.

This clonotype was seen many times. Here the CDR3 reads CAIQGFTEAFF. The DNA of the CDR3 is TGTGCCATCCAGGGCTTCACTGAAGCTTTCTTT. The chain has TRBV27 and TRBJ1-1; possibly TRBD1 for D (5 bases). The CDR3 runs 11 residues. V shed 10 bases and J shed 4 bases, with 10 bases lying between them. The germline CDR1 and CDR2 sequences are MNHEY and SMNVEV (reference sequence).

CDR3 sequence reads: CASSEDLASKNIQYF. The CDR3 nucleotides are TGTGCCAGCAGTGAAGATCTAGCCTCCAAAAACATTCAGTACTTC. The chain carries TRBV2 and TRBJ2-4, with a possible D match to TRBD2 (5 bases). The CDR3 covers 15 residues. V shed 1 base and J shed 2 bases, with 9 bases lying between them. Germline lookup yields CDR1 SNHLY and CDR2 FYNNEI.

This clonotype came up a few times. CDR3 amino acids: CASSQAGENTEAFF. In nucleotides, the CDR3 is TGTGCCAGCAGCCAAGCCGGGGAGAACACTGAAGCTTTCTTT. V and J are TRBV3-1 and TRBJ1-1, with unresolved D. The V and J ends lost 1 base and 1 base respectively, with 7 bases between them. Germline CDR1 and CDR2: LGHDT and YNNKEL (reference sequence). The CDR3 is 14 residues long. Full variable domain (missing parts from reference TRBV3-1 and TRBJ1-1): DTAVSQTPKYLVTQMGNDKSIKCEQNLGHDTMYWYKQDSKKFLKIMFSYNNKELIINETVPNRFSPKSPDKAHLNLHINSLELGDSAVYFCASSQAGENTEAFFGQGTRLTVV.

This clonotype was found many times. The chain combines TRBV4-1 with TRBJ2-7; no clear D. The CDR3 covers 13 residues. Germline V gene lookup returns CDR1 MGHRA and CDR2 YSYEKL. With 2 bases removed from V and 7 bases from J, the gap between germline ends came to 12 bases. CDR3 nucleotides: TGCGCCAGCAGCCAATCGACCCTAAGGGAGCAGTACGTC. Protein sequence: CASSQSTLREQYV.

This clonotype has ten or more counts. The chain employs TRBV3-1 and TRBJ2-1; D is perhaps TRBD1 (6 bases). Germline values: CDR1 LGHDT, CDR2 YNNKEL (reference sequence). Trimming cost V 1 base and J 7 bases, with 17 bases left between them. CDR3 length: 16 residues. CDR3 in DNA: TGTGCCAGCAGCCAAGTTGGGACAAAGCTCAGGAATGAGCAGTTCTTC. Its translation: CASSQVGTKLRNEQFF.

At least ten counts were recorded for this clonotype. The chain carries TRBV12-3 or TRBV12-4 and TRBJ1-3; D is undetermined. This CDR3 is 12 amino acids long. Trimming took 3 bases from V and 8 from J, leaving 8 bases between them. In DNA, the CDR3 is TGTGCCAGCAGTTTTTCGGGCGACACCATATATTTT. This translates into CASSFSGDTIYF.

At least ten counts were recorded for this clonotype. This chain links TRBV6-5 with TRBJ1-1, with D maybe TRBD1 (6 bases). This CDR3 comprises 12 residues. Trimming left V 8 bases short and J 12 bases short, with 19 bases between. Germline CDR1 is MNHEY and CDR2 is SVGAGI. Here the CDR3 reads CASGREQGSSFF. Written as DNA, the CDR3 is TGTGCCAGCGGCAGGGAGCAGGGGAGTTCTTTCTTT.

The chain employs TRBV28 and TRBJ2-4; 16 bases align to TRBD2. V shed 5 bases and J 3 bases; nucleotides not matched to a gene: 7. Germline CDR1 is MDHEN and CDR2 is SYDVKM. This CDR3 comprises 18 residues. The CDR3: CASSAGLAGGPGKNIQYF. CDR3 nucleotides: TGTGCCAGCAGTGCGGGACTAGCGGGAGGGCCCGGCAAAAACATTCAGTACTTC.

This clonotype was counted at least ten times. CDR3 region: CASKVTKETQYF. Here the CDR3 DNA reads TGTGCCAGCAAAGTAACGAAGGAGACCCAGTACTTC. The V call is TRBV2, the J call TRBJ2-5; unclear D gene. Between the trimmed V and J ends, which lost 7 bases and 5 bases, there was a span of 11 bases. Germline V gene sequence: CDR1 SNHLY, CDR2 FYNNEI. The CDR3 loop spans 12 amino acids.

The sample holds many counts of this clonotype. The chain uses TRBV28 and TRBJ2-3; 7 bases map to TRBD1. The CDR3 has 15 residues. Looked up from germline, CDR1 is MDHEN and CDR2 is SYDVKM. Losses at the gene ends were 6 bases for V and 1 base for J; bases not matched to a gene: 7. As DNA, the CDR3 is TGTGCCAGCAGCATAGGGGGCTACGGCACAGATACGCAGTATTTT. Its protein is CASSIGGYGTDTQYF.

This clonotype occurred a few times. V and J are TRBV2 and TRBJ1-2; 7 bases line up with TRBD1. Per the germline V gene, CDR1 is SNHLY and CDR2 is FYNNEI. With 6 bases clipped from V and 4 bases from J, the junction kept 2 bases outside the gene matches. The CDR3 contains 12 residues. CDR3 DNA sequence: TGTGCCAGCAGAGGGACAGCCTATGGCTACACCTTC. It translates to CASRGTAYGYTF.

This rearrangement joins TRBV11-2 to TRBJ2-1; D uncertain. Between the trimmed V and J ends, which lost 0 bases and 7 bases, there was a span of 19 bases. Germline V gives CDR1 SGHAT, CDR2 FQNNGV. The length of the CDR3 is 17 residues. CDR3 in amino acids: CASSLDLTATSTNEQFF. In DNA, the CDR3 is TGTGCCAGCAGCTTAGATCTAACGGCTACCTCTACGAATGAGCAGTTCTTC.

This clonotype occurred many times. The chain links TRBV11-2 to TRBJ2-1; 9 nucleotides align to TRBD2. In germline, CDR1 is SGHAT, CDR2 FQNNGV. This CDR3 has 20 amino acids. V trimming: 5 bases; J trimming: 0 bases; junction bases outside the gene matches: 17. This chain's CDR3 is CASSPWGSGRTISSYNEQFF. CDR3 in DNA: TGTGCCAGCAGCCCCTGGGGGAGCGGGAGGACTATCAGCTCCTACAATGAGCAGTTCTTC.

In its sample, this clonotype was seen many times. The chain combines TRBV27 with TRBJ2-7; 8 nucleotides agree with TRBD1. CDR1 MNHEY and CDR2 SMNVEV come from the germline V gene (reference sequence). The trim removed 6 bases at V and 2 bases at J, leaving 9 bases unmatched. The CDR3 sequence is 15 residues long. CDR3 bases: TGTGCCAGCAGGCTAAAGGACAGGGAGACCTACGAGCAGTACTTC. Residues: CASRLKDRETYEQYF.

This clonotype was found many times. V is TRBV14 and J is TRBJ2-5; 8 bases line up with TRBD1. With 2 bases clipped from V and 5 bases from J, the junction kept 7 bases outside the gene matches. Germline CDR1 is SGHDN and CDR2 is FVKESK. The CDR3 is 15 residues long. The CDR3 protein is CASSQLDQGAETQYF. In DNA, the CDR3 is TGTGCCAGCAGCCAACTTGATCAGGGGGCGGAGACCCAGTACTTC.

This clonotype was seen at least ten times. The V call is TRBV5-6, the J call TRBJ2-3, with 7 nucleotides matching TRBD1. CDR3 length: 12 residues. CDR1 and CDR2 (germline): SGHDT, YYEEEE. The J segment lost 4 bases and the V segment lost 7 bases, leaving 3 bases of the junction unmatched. The CDR3 nucleotides are TGTGCCAGCGACAGGGCCGCAGATACGCAGTATTTT. Encoded protein: CASDRAADTQYF.

This clonotype was counted between two and nine times. This chain links TRBV20-1 with TRBJ2-3, with 9 bases identical to TRBD2. The CDR3 runs to 16 residues. Trimming removed 0 bases from V and 2 bases from J; junction bases left unmatched: 6. Per germline, CDR1 DFQATT and CDR2 SNEGSKA (reference sequence). The CDR3 nucleotides are TGCAGTGCTAGAGAAGGTCTAGCGGGGTACACAGATACGCAGTATTTT. It specifies CSAREGLAGYTDTQYF.

Turning to this clonotype: With a much larger clone just one base away, this may be a read error. V and J are TRBV12-3 or TRBV12-4 and TRBJ2-3; no clear D. There are 18 residues in the CDR3. The CDR3 DNA follows: TGTGACAGCAGTTATTACCCCCGAGGCAGAGCAAACACAGATACGCAGTATTTT. This gives the protein CDSSYYPRGRANTDTQYF.

This clonotype appeared many times. CDR3 coding DNA: TGTGCCAGCAGCTTGCTCCGGGACAGGGGTGCGGTCCTAAAAGAGACCCAGTACTTC. The encoded protein is CASSLLRDRGAVLKETQYF. The chain uses TRBV7-9 and TRBJ2-5; 10 bases are shared with TRBD1. This CDR3 is 19 amino acids long. CDR1 is SEHNR, CDR2 FQNEAQ, per germline (reference sequence). V trimming: 3 bases; J trimming: 3 bases; junction bases outside the gene matches: 16.

This clonotype was found many times. J is TRBJ2-7 and V is TRBV12-3 or TRBV12-4; D unclear. V lost 2 bases and J lost 1, with 6 bases in between. The length of the CDR3 is 13 residues. The CDR3 DNA sequence: TGTGCCAGCAGTTTAACGGATTCCTACGAGCAGTACGTC. It codes for CASSLTDSYEQYV.

This clonotype was seen repeatedly, ten times or more. The genes are TRBV19 and TRBJ1-2; 11 nucleotides line up with TRBD1. Germline CDR1 LNHDA, CDR2 SQIVND (reference sequence). V trimming: 5 bases; J trimming: 5 bases; junction bases outside the gene matches: 10. The CDR3 has 16 residues. In nucleotides, the CDR3 is TGTGCCAGTAGTCTCAAGACCGGACAGGGGGCATATGGCTACACCTTC. Translated, it gives CASSLKTGQGAYGYTF. Drawing the rest from reference TRBV19 and TRBJ1-2, the complete variable domain is DGGITQSPKYLFRKEGQNVTLSCEQNLNHDAMYWYRQDPGQGLRLIYYSQIVNDFQKGDIAEGYSVSREKKESFPLTVTSAQKNPTAFYLCASSLKTGQGAYGYTFGSGTRLTVV.

This clonotype has at least ten counts. The J gene is TRBJ1-1, the V gene TRBV11-2; 8 bases align to TRBD1. The V segment lost 3 bases and the J segment 8 bases; nucleotides outside the gene matches: 5. The germline V gene encodes CDR1 SGHAT and CDR2 FQNNGV. The CDR3 loop spans 13 amino acids. CDR3 coding DNA: TGTGCCAGCAGCTTTCAGGGGGCAGCCGAAGCTTTCTTT. As protein: CASSFQGAAEAFF. Looking up the rest from reference TRBV11-2 and TRBJ1-1 gives the full variable domain: EAGVAQSPRYKIIEKRQSVAFWCNPISGHATLYWYQQILGQGPKLLIQFQNNGVVDDSQLPKDRFSAERLKGVDSTLKIQPAKLEDSAVYLCASSFQGAAEAFFGQGTRLTVV.

This clonotype was seen a few times. The V gene is TRBV20-1, the J gene TRBJ1-1; D call uncertain. Germline V gene lookup returns CDR1 DFQATT and CDR2 SNEGSKA (reference sequence). The CDR3 loop spans 14 amino acids. V lost 0 bases and J lost 3, with 11 bases in between. In DNA form, the CDR3 reads TGCAGTGCTAGAGATTTGGGTATTCACACTGAAGCTTTCTTT. Translation: CSARDLGIHTEAFF.

This clonotype has at least ten counts. The chain's CDR3 is CASSAIDRDLETQYF. The CDR3 nucleotides read TGTGCCAGCAGTGCCATCGACAGGGACCTGGAGACCCAGTACTTC. The rearrangement links TRBV25-1 to TRBJ2-5, with 7 positions matching TRBD1. Germline V gene sequence: CDR1 MGHDK, CDR2 SYGVNS. The J segment lost 5 bases and the V segment lost 4 bases, leaving 10 bases of the junction unmatched. This CDR3 is built from 15 residues.

This clonotype has more than one count but fewer than ten. This chain connects TRBV5-1 to TRBJ2-7; D unclear. Trimming removed 4 bases at V and 1 base at J, with 12 bases between. The CDR3 runs to 14 residues. Germline CDR1 reads SGHRS; CDR2 reads YFSETQ. The CDR3 is CASSKSGPSYEQYF. CDR3 coding DNA: TGCGCCAGCAGCAAATCAGGACCGTCCTACGAGCAGTACTTC.

This clonotype was recorded many times. The chain links TRBV29-1 to TRBJ2-5; TRBD1 matches at 7 bases. The J segment lost 5 bases and the V segment lost 7 bases, leaving 10 bases of the junction unmatched. Germline values: CDR1 SQVTM, CDR2 ANQGSEA. The CDR3 covers 13 residues. CDR3 DNA: TGCAGCGGAAAACAGGGGACAAGGGAGACCCAGTACTTC. Amino acid sequence: CSGKQGTRETQYF.